The 31 T cell receptor beta chains below were found in one sample sequenced in a study of shared clonotypes between healthy human individuals. CD45RO negativity and positive selection for CCR7 defined naive CD8 cells, a population that excluded terminally differentiated effector memory CD45RA+ cells. The data were produced by immunoSEQ multiplex PCR, yet TCRdb's version contains in-frame clones alone and is incomplete. The sample contains around 550,000 clones, 85% to 95% of which appear only once. Specimen: naive CD8+ T cells sorted from blood. Receptors originate from a woman younger than 45 in good health.

This chain connects TRBV9 to TRBJ2-1, with D possibly TRBD2 on 5 matching bases. Trimming removed 3 bases from V and 0 bases from J, with 10 bases in between. The V gene's germline CDR1 is SGDLS and CDR2 YYNGEE. The CDR3 spans 15 residues. The CDR3 bases are TGTGCCAGCAGCGGAGAGCGGAGCTCCTACAATGAGCAGTTCTTC. Residues: CASSGERSSYNEQFF.

This rearrangement joins TRBV4-1 to TRBJ2-7; no clear D. Germline-derived CDR1 and CDR2 are MGHRA and YSYEKL. V lost 1 base, J lost 2 bases, and 12 bases lay in between. The CDR3 runs 15 residues. In DNA form, the CDR3 reads TGCGCCAGCAGCCAAGGACCTGGGTCTACCTACGAGCAGTACTTC. The encoded protein is CASSQGPGSTYEQYF.

The gene calls are TRBV11-2 and TRBJ2-7; the match to TRBD2 covers 9 bases. The CDR3 is 16 residues long. With V trimmed by 5 bases and J by 3 bases, 11 bases remained unmatched. Looked up from germline, CDR1 is SGHAT and CDR2 is FQNNGV. CDR3 amino acids: CASSHPAGGELYEQYF. The CDR3 DNA follows: TGTGCCAGCAGCCACCCAGCGGGAGGTGAGCTCTACGAGCAGTACTTC.

This sequence joins TRBV6-5 and TRBJ2-3, with D hard to call. The CDR3 loop spans 14 amino acids. Germline V gives CDR1 MNHEY, CDR2 SVGAGI. Trimming removed 2 bases from V and 3 bases from J, with 9 bases in between. The CDR3 bases are TGTGCCAGCAGTTACGACGGTGGGACAGATACGCAGTATTTT. Its protein product is CASSYDGGTDTQYF.

The chain uses TRBV15 and TRBJ2-3; D is uncertain. V shed 4 bases and J shed 5 bases, with 10 bases lying between them. CDR3 length: 13 amino acids. The V gene's germline CDR1 is LNHNV and CDR2 YYDKDF (reference sequence). CDR3 loop: CATSIYLGDTQYF. In nucleotides, the CDR3 is TGTGCCACCAGCATTTATCTTGGAGATACGCAGTATTTT.

The rearrangement uses TRBV28 and TRBJ2-1, with TRBD2 matching 7 bases. Germline-derived CDR1 and CDR2 are MDHEN and SYDVKM. V dropped 5 bases and J dropped 8; count of bases not matched to a gene: 9. CDR3 length: 14 residues. The CDR3 reads CASSLTSGIDEQFF. Written as DNA, the CDR3 is TGTGCCAGCAGTCTGACCAGCGGGATAGATGAGCAGTTCTTC. Combining the CDR3 with reference TRBV28 and TRBJ2-1 gives the whole variable domain DVKVTQSSRYLVKRTGEKVFLECVQDMDHENMFWYRQDPGLGLRLIYFSYDVKMKEKGDIPEGYSVSREKKERFSLILESASTNQTSMYLCASSLTSGIDEQFFGPGTRLTVL.

The chain links TRBV4-1 to TRBJ1-1, with D tentatively TRBD1 (5 bases). The germline gives CDR1 MGHRA, CDR2 YSYEKL. The CDR3 has 15 amino acids. Trimming shortened V by 2 bases and J by 4 bases, and 14 bases separated the two germline ends. The DNA for the CDR3 is TGCGCCAGCAGCCAAACAGGCGGGCGGATCACTGAAGCTTTCTTT. It encodes CASSQTGGRITEAFF.

The chain joins TRBV19 to TRBJ2-1; 11 bases map to TRBD2. V dropped 1 base and J dropped 9; count of bases not matched to a gene: 8. This CDR3 comprises 16 residues. CDR1 is LNHDA and CDR2 is SQIVND in the germline V gene (reference sequence). As DNA, the CDR3 is TGTGCCAGTAGTATAGGAGTTAGCGGGAGGGGCGGTGAGCAGTTCTTC. Its translation: CASSIGVSGRGGEQFF.

This clone was found once. V usage is TRBV28 and J usage is TRBJ2-7, with 7 bases fitting TRBD1. The CDR3 runs 16 residues. Trimming cost V 8 bases and J 4 bases; bases outside gene matches: 17. Germline V gives CDR1 MDHEN, CDR2 SYDVKM. CDR3 DNA: TGTGCCAGCGATAGAGGGGGCTACAGGGAGAGGTACGAGCAGTACTTC. It translates to CASDRGGYRERYEQYF.

To note about this clone: Sequence at one end of the junction differs from germline and may be a read error. This chain links TRBV4-2 with TRBJ2-3, with D perhaps TRBD2 (5 bases). The germline CDR1 and CDR2 sequences are LGHNA and YNFKEQ. This CDR3 region has 17 residues. CDR3 residues: CASSEDFGVGRTDTQYF. The CDR3 nucleotides read TGTGCCAGCAGCGAAGACTTCGGGGTAGGCCGCACAGATACGCAGTATTTT.

The gene calls are TRBV28 and TRBJ1-3; a possible D gene is TRBD1 (6 bases). V shed 5 bases and J shed 9 bases, with 17 bases lying between them. The CDR3 totals 14 residues. CDR1 is MDHEN and CDR2 is SYDVKM in the germline V gene. CDR3 loop: CASSGTKDSFTIYF. In nucleotides, the CDR3 is TGTGCCAGCAGTGGAACAAAGGACAGTTTCACCATATATTTT.

The V call is TRBV6-5, the J call TRBJ2-5, with 10 bases that match TRBD2. The CDR3 totals 14 residues. Germline V gives CDR1 MNHEY, CDR2 SVGAGI. Trimming took 7 bases from V and 5 from J; bases not matched to a gene: 7. For the CDR3, the DNA is TGTGCCAGCAAAGCCCTAGCGGGAGACGAGACCCAGTACTTC. Its protein product is CASKALAGDETQYF.

This clone was observed once. The V and J genes are TRBV2 and TRBJ1-1; D is uncertain. V was cut by 6 bases and J by 3 bases, with 14 bases left in between. Germline V gives CDR1 SNHLY, CDR2 FYNNEI. This CDR3 is 14 amino acids long. Here the CDR3 DNA reads TGTGCCAGCAGGGGGAGAGCGGGCTACACTGAAGCTTTCTTT. Its translation: CASRGRAGYTEAFF. The entire variable domain, with the rest obtained from reference TRBV2 and TRBJ1-1, is as follows: EPEVTQTPSHQVTQMGQEVILRCVPISNHLYFYWYRQILGQKVEFLVSFYNNEISEKSEIFDDQFSVERPDGSNFTLKIRSTKLEDSAMYFCASRGRAGYTEAFFGQGTRLTVV.

This chain joins TRBV27 and TRBJ2-4, with D maybe TRBD1 (6 bases). Germline V gene lookup returns CDR1 MNHEY and CDR2 SMNVEV (reference sequence). V gave up 5 bases and J gave up 1 base, with 15 bases separating them. This CDR3 contains 16 residues. CDR3 nucleotides: TGTGCCAGCAGTATCCTTCAGGGGACGGCCAAAAACATTCAGTACTTC. This codes for CASSILQGTAKNIQYF.

This clone was counted once. The chain has TRBV9 and TRBJ2-5; D uncertain. Germline-derived CDR1 and CDR2 are SGDLS and YYNGEE. The CDR3 has 14 amino acids. Trimming pared 0 bases from V and 4 bases from J, leaving 10 bases between. CDR3 bases: TGTGCCAGCAGCGTAGGGGTGGGAATAGAGACCCAGTACTTC. As protein: CASSVGVGIETQYF.

V is TRBV27 and J is TRBJ2-7; D not resolved. CDR3 length equals 14 residues. The germline gives CDR1 MNHEY, CDR2 SMNVEV (reference sequence). The ends were cut back, 3 bases at V and 3 bases at J, with 12 bases in the middle. The CDR3 region is CASSFTPGDYEQYF. In DNA, the CDR3 is TGTGCCAGCAGTTTTACCCCCGGTGACTACGAGCAGTACTTC.

The V and J genes are TRBV25-1 and TRBJ2-1; no firm D call. The CDR3 is 11 amino acids. The V end lost 3 bases, the J end lost 7 bases, and 4 bases lay between the germline ends. Germline CDR1 MGHDK, CDR2 SYGVNS. CDR3 protein: CASSEVNEQFF. The DNA of the CDR3 is TGTGCCAGCAGTGAGGTAAATGAGCAGTTCTTC.

The V gene is TRBV19, the J gene TRBJ2-7; TRBD1 matches 10 bases. The V and J ends lost 8 bases and 3 bases, in that order; junction bases with no gene match: 1. Germline-derived CDR1 and CDR2 are LNHDA and SQIVND (reference sequence). The CDR3 covers 12 residues. The chain's CDR3 is CASGTGDYEQYF. The DNA of the CDR3 is TGTGCCAGTGGGACAGGGGACTACGAGCAGTACTTC.

This clone was found once. V usage is TRBV7-8 and J usage is TRBJ2-1; tentative D call: TRBD2 (6 bases). Germline V gene lookup returns CDR1 SGHVS and CDR2 FQNEAQ. This CDR3 is 14 amino acids long. With 7 bases removed from V and 8 bases from J, the gap between germline ends came to 18 bases. The CDR3 bases are TGTGCCAGCACCCAGAGGAGGGTCGGTCATGAGCAGTTCTTC. Its protein is CASTQRRVGHEQFF.

The chain carries TRBV7-9 and TRBJ2-7, with 13 bases identical to TRBD2. CDR1 is SEHNR, CDR2 FQNEAQ, per germline (reference sequence). Trimming removed 5 bases from V and 2 bases from J; junction bases left unmatched: 12. The CDR3 extends over 18 amino acids. The CDR3: CASSPGLAGVGSPYEQYF. The CDR3 bases are TGTGCCAGCAGCCCTGGACTAGCGGGAGTAGGTTCCCCCTACGAGCAGTACTTC. Full variable domain (outside the CDR3, taken from reference TRBV7-9 and TRBJ2-7): DTGVSQNPRHKITKRGQNVTFRCDPISEHNRLYWYRQTLGQGPEFLTYFQNEAQLEKSRLLSDRFSAERPKGSFSTLEIQRTEQGDSAMYLCASSPGLAGVGSPYEQYFGPGTRLTVT.

The J gene is TRBJ2-7, the V gene TRBV9; tentatively, D is TRBD1 (6 bases). The V gene lost 3 bases and the J gene lost 4 bases, with 20 bases spanning the gap. CDR1 SGDLS and CDR2 YYNGEE come from the germline V gene. This CDR3 region has 16 residues. The CDR3 spells CASSATGGDRPYEQYF. CDR3 in DNA: TGTGCCAGCAGCGCGACAGGAGGCGATAGGCCTTACGAGCAGTACTTC.

The chain uses TRBV7-6 and TRBJ2-7; D possibly corresponds to TRBD1 (5 bases). Germline CDR1 SGHVS, CDR2 FNYEAQ. The CDR3 extends over 13 amino acids. The V gene lost 8 bases and the J gene lost 5 bases, with 16 bases spanning the gap. CDR3 protein: CASAPPGFHEQYF. In DNA, the CDR3 is TGTGCCAGCGCCCCCCCAGGGTTCCACGAGCAGTACTTC.

The chain recombines TRBV28 with TRBJ1-5; 8 bases line up with TRBD1. The CDR3 contains 18 residues. The J segment lost 9 bases and the V segment lost 5 bases, leaving 21 bases of the junction unmatched. Per the germline V gene, CDR1 is MDHEN and CDR2 is SYDVKM. In nucleotides, the CDR3 is TGTGCCAGCAGTCCGATAGCCTGGGACAGGATATCAGATAGGCCCCAGCATTTT. It is translated as CASSPIAWDRISDRPQHF.

This sequence joins TRBV28 and TRBJ2-2; tentatively, D is TRBD2 (6 bases). This CDR3 region has 14 residues. Germline V gene data show CDR1 as MDHEN and CDR2 as SYDVKM. Trimming shortened V by 3 bases and J by 4 bases, and 9 bases separated the two germline ends. CDR3 sequence: CASSFMGGTGELFF. Here the CDR3 DNA reads TGTGCCAGCAGTTTTATGGGGGGCACCGGGGAGCTGTTTTTT. Complete variable domain (other parts from reference TRBV28 and TRBJ2-2): DVKVTQSSRYLVKRTGEKVFLECVQDMDHENMFWYRQDPGLGLRLIYFSYDVKMKEKGDIPEGYSVSREKKERFSLILESASTNQTSMYLCASSFMGGTGELFFGEGSRLTVL.

The V gene is TRBV4-1, the J gene TRBJ1-1, with D unresolved. CDR1 is MGHRA, CDR2 YSYEKL, per germline. CDR3 size: 16 residues. Trimming took 2 bases from V and 6 from J, leaving 19 bases between them. The CDR3 bases are TGCGCCAGCAGCCAAAAACCCCCGGGCGGGAAATCTGAAGCTTTCTTT. This translates into CASSQKPPGGKSEAFF.

The genes are TRBV4-1 and TRBJ2-7; 8 bases line up with TRBD1. The CDR3 runs to 15 residues. J gave up 2 bases and V 6 bases, and 9 bases lay outside the gene matches. Germline V CDR1 and CDR2: MGHRA, YSYEKL. This chain's CDR3 is CASSHTGTGPYEQYF. Written as DNA, the CDR3 is TGCGCCAGCAGTCACACCGGGACAGGACCCTACGAGCAGTACTTC.

The genes are TRBV28 and TRBJ2-6; no clear D gene. The CDR3 consists of 17 residues. Germline V gene lookup returns CDR1 MDHEN and CDR2 SYDVKM. Trimming removed 1 base at V and 6 bases at J, with 16 bases between. The CDR3, as DNA: TGTGCCAGCAGTTTATTTACTCCGGACCTCCCGGCCAACGTCCTGACTTTC. Translation gives CASSLFTPDLPANVLTF.

This clone was counted once. The J gene is TRBJ2-7, the V gene TRBV7-9; D is unresolved. The CDR3 contains 13 residues. Per the germline V gene, CDR1 is SEHNR and CDR2 is FQNEAQ (reference sequence). V lost 1 base and J 5 bases, leaving 9 bases between the germline ends. CDR3 bases: TGTGCCAGCAGCTTAGTCTCTGTCGACGAGCAGTACTTC. Amino acid sequence: CASSLVSVDEQYF.

This clone was counted a single time. The rearrangement uses TRBV11-3 and TRBJ2-7; D not resolved. Trimming took 4 bases from V and 3 from J, leaving 7 bases between them. CDR1 is SGHNT, CDR2 YENEEA, per germline. The CDR3 is made up of 12 amino acids. The DNA of the CDR3 is TGTGCCAGCAGCTCGGAGAACTACGAGCAGTACTTC. Protein sequence: CASSSENYEQYF.

This chain uses TRBV19 with TRBJ2-5; D is unclear. The CDR3 length is 14 residues. V lost 5 bases, J lost 0 bases, and 10 bases lay in between. In germline, CDR1 is LNHDA, CDR2 SQIVND (reference sequence). The CDR3 nucleotides read TGTGCCAGTAGTGTATGGACGGACCAAGAGACCCAGTACTTC. Its protein is CASSVWTDQETQYF.

The V gene is TRBV5-4, the J gene TRBJ1-2; D is possibly TRBD1 (5 bases). The V and J ends lost 0 bases and 3 bases respectively, with 9 bases between them. The germline V gene has CDR1 SGHNT and CDR2 YYREEE (reference sequence). The CDR3 runs to 14 residues. For the CDR3, the DNA is TGTGCCAGCAGCTTGGTGGGGACGGACTATGGCTACACCTTC. Translated: CASSLVGTDYGYTF.